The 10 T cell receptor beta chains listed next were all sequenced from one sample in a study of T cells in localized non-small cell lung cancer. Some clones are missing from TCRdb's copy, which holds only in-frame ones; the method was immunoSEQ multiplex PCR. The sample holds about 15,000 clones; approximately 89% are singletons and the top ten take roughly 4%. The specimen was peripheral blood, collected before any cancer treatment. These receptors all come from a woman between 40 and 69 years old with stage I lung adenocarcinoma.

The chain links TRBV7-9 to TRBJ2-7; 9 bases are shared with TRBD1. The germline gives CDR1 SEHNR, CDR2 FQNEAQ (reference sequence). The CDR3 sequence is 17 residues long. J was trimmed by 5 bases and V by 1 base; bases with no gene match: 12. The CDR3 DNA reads TGTGCCAGCAGCTTAGAGGTGACAGGGGGAAGTCACCACGAGCAGTACTTC. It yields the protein CASSLEVTGGSHHEQYF.

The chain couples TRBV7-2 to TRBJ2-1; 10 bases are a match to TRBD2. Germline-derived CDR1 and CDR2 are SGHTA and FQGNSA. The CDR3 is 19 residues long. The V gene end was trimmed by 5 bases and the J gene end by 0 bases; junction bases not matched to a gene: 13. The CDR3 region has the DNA TGTGCCAGCAGCCAGCGAGCGGGAGGGCACTCCAGCTCCTACAATGAGCAGTTCTTC. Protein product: CASSQRAGGHSSSYNEQFF.

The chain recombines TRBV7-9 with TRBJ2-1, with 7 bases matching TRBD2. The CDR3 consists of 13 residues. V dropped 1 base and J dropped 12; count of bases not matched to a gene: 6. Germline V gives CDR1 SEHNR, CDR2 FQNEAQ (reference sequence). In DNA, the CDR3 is TGTGCCAGCAGCTTAGAACTCGGCGGGGGGCAGTTCTTC. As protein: CASSLELGGGQFF.

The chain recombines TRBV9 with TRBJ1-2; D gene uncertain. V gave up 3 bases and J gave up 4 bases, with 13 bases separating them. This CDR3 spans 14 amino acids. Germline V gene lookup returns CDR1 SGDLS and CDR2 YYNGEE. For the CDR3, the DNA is TGTGCCAGCAGCGCGGGCATACGGGGCTATGGCTACACCTTC. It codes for CASSAGIRGYGYTF.

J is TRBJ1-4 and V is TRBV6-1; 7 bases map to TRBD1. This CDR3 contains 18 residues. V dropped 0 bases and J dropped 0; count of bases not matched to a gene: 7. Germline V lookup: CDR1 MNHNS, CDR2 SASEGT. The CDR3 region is CASSEALTGSATNEKLFF. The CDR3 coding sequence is TGTGCCAGCAGTGAAGCACTGACAGGGAGTGCAACTAATGAAAAACTGTTTTTT.

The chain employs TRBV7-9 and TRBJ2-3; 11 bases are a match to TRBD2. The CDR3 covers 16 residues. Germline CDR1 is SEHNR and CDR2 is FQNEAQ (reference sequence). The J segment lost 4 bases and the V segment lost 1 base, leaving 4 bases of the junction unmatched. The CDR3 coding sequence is TGTGCCAGCAGCTTAGTAGCGGGGGGGCCAGCAGATACGCAGTATTTT. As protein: CASSLVAGGPADTQYF.

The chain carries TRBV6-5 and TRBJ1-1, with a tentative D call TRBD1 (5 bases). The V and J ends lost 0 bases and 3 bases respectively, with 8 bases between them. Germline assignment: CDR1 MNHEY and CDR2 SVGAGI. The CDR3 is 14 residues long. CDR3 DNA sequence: TGTGCCAGCAGTTACTCGGGGCCCTACACTGAAGCTTTCTTT. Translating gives CASSYSGPYTEAFF.

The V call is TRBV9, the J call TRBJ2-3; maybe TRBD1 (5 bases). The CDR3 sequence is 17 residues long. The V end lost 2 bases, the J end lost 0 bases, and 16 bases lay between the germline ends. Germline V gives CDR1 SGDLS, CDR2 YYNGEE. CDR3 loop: CASSVTVQEFSTDTQYF. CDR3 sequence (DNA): TGTGCCAGCAGCGTTACAGTACAGGAGTTTAGCACAGATACGCAGTATTTT.

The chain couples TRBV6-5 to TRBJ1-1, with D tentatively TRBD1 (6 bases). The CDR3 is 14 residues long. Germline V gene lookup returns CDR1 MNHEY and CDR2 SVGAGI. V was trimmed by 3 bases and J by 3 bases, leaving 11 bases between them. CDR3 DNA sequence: TGTGCCAGCAGTTATAGCAGGGGAGACACTGAAGCTTTCTTT. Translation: CASSYSRGDTEAFF.

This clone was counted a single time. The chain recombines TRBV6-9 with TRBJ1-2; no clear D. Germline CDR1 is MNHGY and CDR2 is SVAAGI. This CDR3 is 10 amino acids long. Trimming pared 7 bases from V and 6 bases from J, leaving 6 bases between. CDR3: CASKGNGYTF. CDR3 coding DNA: TGTGCCAGCAAAGGGAATGGCTACACCTTC.